These 18 T cell receptor beta chains were all obtained from the same sample, sequenced in a study of shared clonotypes between healthy human individuals. It was CD45RO-negative cells, positively selected for CCR7, that made up naive CD8 cells, with terminally differentiated effector memory CD45RA+ cells excluded. Data came from immunoSEQ multiplex PCR; TCRdb stores just in-frame clones and leaves some out. The sample contains millions of clones, under 95% of which appear only once. Specimen: naive CD8+ T cells from PBMCs. Receptor source: a man aged 18 to 29 in good health. Some clones in this sample may be carry-over from other donors' samples.

The chain employs TRBV12-5 and TRBJ2-5, with a tentative D call TRBD1 (5 bases). Germline V gene lookup returns CDR1 LGHNT and CDR2 FRNRAP. The CDR3 consists of 16 residues. Trimming removed 2 bases from V and 0 bases from J, with 13 bases in between. CDR3 coding DNA: TGTGCTAGTGGTTTGACCCCTACAGGAGACCAAGAGACCCAGTACTTC. This translates into CASGLTPTGDQETQYF.

V gene TRBV28 combines with J gene TRBJ2-3; D could derive from TRBD1 or TRBD2 (5 bases each). Germline assignment: CDR1 MDHEN and CDR2 SYDVKM. This CDR3 has 13 residues. V dropped 11 bases and J dropped 3 bases, with 15 bases sitting between them. In DNA, the CDR3 is TGTGCCGGGACCAATAGGGGTACAGATACGCAGTATTTT. Translation: CAGTNRGTDTQYF.

This clone was counted once. The chain carries TRBV5-4 and TRBJ2-1; 13 nucleotides agree with TRBD2. The CDR3 is 15 residues long. CDR1 and CDR2 (germline): SGHNT, YYREEE (reference sequence). V dropped 4 bases and J dropped 6; count of bases not matched to a gene: 4. The CDR3 region is CASSPGTSGINEQFF. CDR3 in DNA: TGTGCCAGCAGCCCCGGGACTAGCGGGATCAATGAGCAGTTCTTC. The complete variable domain, with remaining parts taken from reference TRBV5-4 and TRBJ2-1, reads ETGVTQSPTHLIKTRGQQVTLRCSSQSGHNTVSWYQQALGQGPQFIFQYYREEENGRGNFPPRFSGLQFPNYSSELNVNALELDDSALYLCASSPGTSGINEQFFGPGTRLTVL.

The chain has TRBV7-2 and TRBJ2-3; D may match TRBD1 or TRBD2 (5 bases each). Germline V gene data show CDR1 as SGHTA and CDR2 as FQGNSA. V lost 3 bases, J lost 4 bases, and 8 bases lay in between. The CDR3 runs 13 residues. Here the CDR3 reads CASSLMGADTQYF. CDR3 nucleotide sequence: TGTGCCAGCAGCTTGATGGGGGCAGATACGCAGTATTTT.

This clone was detected only once. V gene TRBV7-9 combines with J gene TRBJ2-1; D remains ambiguous. Germline values: CDR1 SEHNR, CDR2 FQNEAQ (reference sequence). Trimming stripped 5 bases from V and 4 bases from J, with 12 bases between. The CDR3 extends over 14 amino acids. CDR3 coding DNA: TGTGCCAGCAGCCAACGGCCGGATTACAATGAGCAGTTCTTC. Translation gives CASSQRPDYNEQFF.

The CDR3 coding sequence is TGTGCCAGCAGCTTATCTAGCGGGAGCTACAATGAGCAGTTCTTC. Its translation: CASSLSSGSYNEQFF. The chain carries TRBV7-6 and TRBJ2-1, with 10 bases fitting TRBD2. Germline CDR1 reads SGHVS; CDR2 reads FNYEAQ. V dropped 2 bases and J dropped 3; count of bases not matched to a gene: 1. The CDR3 is 15 amino acids.

V gene TRBV6-5 combines with J gene TRBJ2-7, with 10 bases matching TRBD1. After removal of 5 bases from V and 6 bases from J, the junction contained 7 bases not matched to a gene. CDR3 length: 14 amino acids. Germline V gene sequence: CDR1 MNHEY, CDR2 SVGAGI. DNA of the CDR3: TGTGCCAGCAGTCCGGGAGGACAGGGGGTCGAGCAGTACTTC. This encodes CASSPGGQGVEQYF.

With respect to this clone: Other DNA sequences in this specimen translate into the identical CDR3. The rearrangement joins TRBV5-1 to TRBJ2-7; 8 bases line up with TRBD2. V was clipped by 0 bases and J by 2 bases; unmatched bases: 4. Per the germline V gene, CDR1 is SGHRS and CDR2 is YFSETQ. The CDR3 has 15 residues. The CDR3 is CASSLDLAGPYEQYF. The CDR3 bases are TGCGCCAGCAGCTTGGATCTAGCGGGTCCCTACGAGCAGTACTTC. The full variable domain, with the rest looked up from reference TRBV5-1 and TRBJ2-7, is KAGVTQTPRYLIKTRGQQVTLSCSPISGHRSVSWYQQTPGQGLQFLFEYFSETQRNKGNFPGRFSGRQFSNSRSEMNVSTLELGDSALYLCASSLDLAGPYEQYFGPGTRLTVT.

The chain recombines TRBV5-6 with TRBJ2-2; TRBD2 agrees at 7 bases. CDR1 is SGHDT, CDR2 YYEEEE, per germline. V lost 3 bases and J lost 2; bases outside the gene matches: 7. The CDR3 is 16 amino acids. The CDR3 bases are TGTGCCAGCAGCTCCTCTGGGGGGGTAAACACCGGGGAGCTGTTTTTT. Translating gives CASSSSGGVNTGELFF.

This rearrangement joins TRBV9 to TRBJ1-2; 7 nucleotides align to TRBD1. CDR1 and CDR2 from the germline V gene are SGDLS and YYNGEE. CDR3 length equals 13 residues. V dropped 2 bases and J dropped 8; count of bases not matched to a gene: 6. This chain's CDR3 is CASSVRGEMGYTF. The CDR3 DNA follows: TGTGCCAGCAGCGTCAGGGGGGAGATGGGCTACACCTTC. The complete variable domain, with remaining parts taken from reference TRBV9 and TRBJ1-2, reads DSGVTQTPKHLITATGQRVTLRCSPRSGDLSVYWYQQSLDQGLQFLIQYYNGEERAKGNILERFSAQQFPDLHSELNLSSLELGDSALYFCASSVRGEMGYTFGSGTRLTVV.

This chain links TRBV19 with TRBJ2-7; 7 bases map to TRBD1. The V and J ends lost 0 bases and 5 bases, in that order; junction bases with no gene match: 4. The CDR3 totals 14 residues. Germline CDR1 and CDR2: LNHDA and SQIVND (reference sequence). The CDR3 sequence: CASSIEGTVHEQYF. CDR3 coding DNA: TGTGCCAGTAGTATAGAAGGGACAGTCCACGAGCAGTACTTC. Filled out from reference TRBV19 and TRBJ2-7, the complete variable domain reads DGGITQSPKYLFRKEGQNVTLSCEQNLNHDAMYWYRQDPGQGLRLIYYSQIVNDFQKGDIAEGYSVSREKKESFPLTVTSAQKNPTAFYLCASSIEGTVHEQYFGPGTRLTVT.

The gene calls are TRBV6-4 and TRBJ2-1, with D maybe TRBD2 (5 bases). Trimming shortened V by 10 bases and J by 7 bases, and 14 bases separated the two germline ends. Germline V lookup: CDR1 MRHNA, CDR2 SNTAGT. The CDR3 spans 12 residues. DNA for the CDR3: TGTGCCACCTCGGACTTAGCGAATGAGCAGTTCTTC. Encoded protein: CATSDLANEQFF.

This chain joins TRBV6-6 and TRBJ2-7; D is uncertain. Germline CDR1 MNHNY, CDR2 SVGAGI (reference sequence). The germline V and J ends were trimmed by 5 bases and 3 bases, with 11 bases remaining between them. There are 13 residues in the CDR3. CDR3 amino acids: CASSGGWGYEQYF. CDR3 DNA sequence: TGTGCCAGCAGTGGTGGGTGGGGCTACGAGCAGTACTTC.

As to this clone: The sample has other DNA sequences that encode this CDR3 too. This chain joins TRBV7-6 and TRBJ2-7, with TRBD1 matching 8 bases. Germline CDR1 SGHVS, CDR2 FNYEAQ. The CDR3 consists of 14 residues. V lost 5 bases to trimming and J lost 2 bases; unmatched junction nucleotides: 5. CDR3 bases: TGTGCCAGCAGCCCAGGGACAGGAACCTACGAGCAGTACTTC. Protein sequence: CASSPGTGTYEQYF. The variable domain in full, completed from reference TRBV7-6 and TRBJ2-7, reads GAGVSQSPRYKVTKRGQDVALRCDPISGHVSLYWYRQALGQGPEFLTYFNYEAQQDKSGLPNDRFSAERPEGSISTLTIQRTEQRDSAMYRCASSPGTGTYEQYFGPGTRLTVT.

The rearrangement joins TRBV5-6 to TRBJ2-7; unclear D gene. V was shortened by 4 bases and J by 0 bases, with 8 bases between the two germline ends. This CDR3 has 13 amino acids. CDR1 is SGHDT, CDR2 YYEEEE, per germline. The CDR3 nucleotides read TGTGCCAGCAGCGGGCTAGACTCCTACGAGCAGTACTTC. Protein: CASSGLDSYEQYF. Full variable domain (rest looked up from reference TRBV5-6 and TRBJ2-7): DAGVTQSPTHLIKTRGQQVTLRCSPKSGHDTVSWYQQALGQGPQFIFQYYEEEERQRGNFPDRFSGHQFPNYSSELNVNALLLGDSALYLCASSGLDSYEQYFGPGTRLTVT.

The V and J genes are TRBV4-2 and TRBJ2-2; weak D call: TRBD2 (5 bases). V gave up 0 bases and J gave up 0 bases, with 14 bases separating them. The CDR3 length is 18 residues. From germline, CDR1 is LGHNA and CDR2 YNFKEQ. CDR3 loop: CASSQDEPSPSNTGELFF. The CDR3 nucleotides are TGTGCCAGCAGCCAAGATGAGCCTAGCCCTTCGAACACCGGGGAGCTGTTTTTT.

CDR3 protein: CASSGRGLAVGYNEQFF. The CDR3 DNA is TGTGCCAGCAGCGGGAGGGGACTAGCGGTAGGCTACAATGAGCAGTTCTTC. This sequence joins TRBV9 and TRBJ2-1; 11 nucleotides agree with TRBD2. Germline values: CDR1 SGDLS, CDR2 YYNGEE. V shed 3 bases, J shed 3 bases, and the junction held 8 bases outside the gene matches. CDR3 length equals 17 residues. Full variable domain (remainder filled in from reference TRBV9 and TRBJ2-1): DSGVTQTPKHLITATGQRVTLRCSPRSGDLSVYWYQQSLDQGLQFLIQYYNGEERAKGNILERFSAQQFPDLHSELNLSSLELGDSALYFCASSGRGLAVGYNEQFFGPGTRLTVL.

V usage is TRBV6-1 and J usage is TRBJ2-5; no definite D call. Trimming removed 3 bases at V and 7 bases at J, with 9 bases between. Germline V gene sequence: CDR1 MNHNS, CDR2 SASEGT. This CDR3 is 12 amino acids long. This chain's CDR3 is CASSDIRGTQYF. The CDR3, as DNA: TGTGCCAGCAGTGATATACGAGGGACCCAGTACTTC.